The 12 T cell receptor beta chains below were found in one sample sequenced in a study of OX40 agonist ivuxolimab in advanced cancers. Sequenced by immunoSEQ multiplex PCR; TCRdb stores in-frame clones only, minus some. The sample has over 70,000 clones, 87% seen once. The sample was CD4+ or CD8+ T cells sorted from blood, taken in a trial of the OX40 agonist ivuxolimab. The source of these receptors is an adult with an advanced solid tumor such as melanoma, head and neck, liver or kidney cancer.

The gene calls are TRBV10-3 and TRBJ2-5; TRBD2 might be the D (6 bases). The V and J ends lost 3 bases and 5 bases respectively, with 19 bases between them. CDR3 size: 16 residues. Per germline, CDR1 ENHRY and CDR2 SYGVKD. CDR3 in amino acids: CAISEKAGWGGETQYF. The CDR3 bases are TGTGCCATCAGTGAAAAGGCGGGATGGGGCGGGGAGACCCAGTACTTC.

The V gene is TRBV5-8, the J gene TRBJ2-3; TRBD1 aligns across 9 bases. J gave up 1 base and V 10 bases, and 4 bases lay outside the gene matches. Germline V lookup: CDR1 SGHTS, CDR2 YDEGEE. The CDR3 is 13 residues long. For the CDR3, the DNA is TGTGCCGGGCGGGACAGGGGCACAGATACGCAGTATTTT. It is translated as CAGRDRGTDTQYF.

The chain carries TRBV27 and TRBJ2-2, with D unclear. The CDR3 totals 18 residues. Trimming took 0 bases from V and 4 from J, leaving 18 bases between them. Looked up from germline, CDR1 is MNHEY and CDR2 is SMNVEV (reference sequence). CDR3 nucleotides: TGTGCCAGCAGTTTATCGATTGGAGATACGCTTGGCACCGGGGAGCTGTTTTTT. Translated, it gives CASSLSIGDTLGTGELFF.

In nucleotides, the CDR3 is TGTGCCACCAGCAGAAGTACAGGGGGATACTATGGCTACACCTTC. It is translated as CATSRSTGGYYGYTF. The rearrangement joins TRBV15 to TRBJ1-2, with 8 positions matching TRBD1. Losses at the gene ends were 2 bases for V and 3 bases for J; bases not matched to a gene: 5. CDR3 length equals 15 residues. From germline, CDR1 is LNHNV and CDR2 YYDKDF (reference sequence).

The rearrangement uses TRBV28 and TRBJ1-1; a weak D match, TRBD1 (5 bases). Germline V gene lookup returns CDR1 MDHEN and CDR2 SYDVKM. Trimming shortened V by 2 bases and J by 4 bases, and 11 bases separated the two germline ends. The CDR3 contains 14 residues. CDR3 sequence reads: CASSLGRAGTEAFF. DNA for the CDR3: TGTGCCAGCAGTTTAGGCAGGGCGGGCACTGAAGCTTTCTTT.

The chain couples TRBV5-1 to TRBJ2-3; tentatively, D is TRBD1 (6 bases). Trimming stripped 10 bases from V and 0 bases from J, with 18 bases between. Germline-derived CDR1 and CDR2 are SGHRS and YFSETQ. This CDR3 has 15 amino acids. As DNA, the CDR3 is TGCGCCTCTTCCGTGGGGGCCGCTAGCACAGATACGCAGTATTTT. It codes for CASSVGAASTDTQYF.

As concerns this clone: Germline and junction disagree at one end, which may indicate a read error. This sample also contains other DNA sequences that code for the same CDR3. The chain is built from TRBV6-5 and TRBJ1-1, with D possibly TRBD1 on 6 matching bases. This CDR3 has 13 amino acids. Germline V gene lookup returns CDR1 MNHEY and CDR2 SVGAGI. CDR3 sequence (DNA): TGTGCTAGCAGTGCCAGGGGGAACACTGAAGCTTTCTTT. Its translation: CASSARGNTEAFF.

The V and J genes are TRBV9 and TRBJ2-3; no clear D. This CDR3 has 14 amino acids. Germline V gives CDR1 SGDLS, CDR2 YYNGEE. V was clipped by 0 bases and J by 2 bases, with 7 bases between them. DNA for the CDR3: TGTGCCAGCAGCGTAGGGACCGTCACAGATACGCAGTATTTT. Protein sequence: CASSVGTVTDTQYF. Using reference TRBV9 and TRBJ2-3 for the parts outside the CDR3, the full variable domain is DSGVTQTPKHLITATGQRVTLRCSPRSGDLSVYWYQQSLDQGLQFLIQYYNGEERAKGNILERFSAQQFPDLHSELNLSSLELGDSALYFCASSVGTVTDTQYFGPGTRLTVL.

The rearrangement uses TRBV5-8 and TRBJ1-3; D is unclear. Germline CDR1 and CDR2: SGHTS and YDEGEE. Trimming removed 4 bases at V and 4 bases at J, with 15 bases between. The CDR3 length is 15 residues. The CDR3 sequence is CASSRTVSRGNTIYF. In DNA form, the CDR3 reads TGTGCCAGCAGCCGCACAGTAAGCCGCGGAAACACCATATATTTT.

In its sample, this clone is medium-sized (0.01 to 0.1%). The genes are TRBV7-2 and TRBJ2-1, with TRBD2 identical over 9 bases. Unmatched junction bases numbered 15, after V lost 6 bases and J lost 6 bases. The CDR3 has 17 amino acids. Germline V gene lookup returns CDR1 SGHTA and CDR2 FQGNSA. The CDR3 DNA is TGTGCCAGCAGTTCCCAGGTCCTGGCGGGAGGGGGCAATGAGCAGTTCTTC. Encoded protein: CASSSQVLAGGGNEQFF. The full variable domain, its missing parts supplied by reference TRBV7-2 and TRBJ2-1, is GAGVSQSPSNKVTEKGKDVELRCDPISGHTALYWYRQSLGQGLEFLIYFQGNSAPDKSGLPSDRFSAERTGGSVSTLTIQRTQQEDSAVYLCASSSQVLAGGGNEQFFGPGTRLTVL.

The chain employs TRBV29-1 and TRBJ2-7; 10 bases map to TRBD1. CDR1 SQVTM and CDR2 ANQGSEA come from the germline V gene. The CDR3 contains 13 residues. Trimming removed 5 bases from V and 0 bases from J; junction bases left unmatched: 1. CDR3 nucleotide sequence: TGCAGCGTTCGGACAGGGGGCTCCTACGAGCAGTACTTC. This encodes CSVRTGGSYEQYF.

This rearrangement joins TRBV6-5 to TRBJ1-2, with D possibly being TRBD1 (5 bases). Between the trimmed V and J ends, which lost 6 bases and 5 bases, there was a span of 13 bases. The germline V gene encodes CDR1 MNHEY and CDR2 SVGAGI. The CDR3 is 13 residues long. CDR3 region: CASSRGAGYGYTF. The CDR3 coding sequence is TGTGCCAGCAGCCGAGGGGCAGGGTATGGCTACACCTTC.